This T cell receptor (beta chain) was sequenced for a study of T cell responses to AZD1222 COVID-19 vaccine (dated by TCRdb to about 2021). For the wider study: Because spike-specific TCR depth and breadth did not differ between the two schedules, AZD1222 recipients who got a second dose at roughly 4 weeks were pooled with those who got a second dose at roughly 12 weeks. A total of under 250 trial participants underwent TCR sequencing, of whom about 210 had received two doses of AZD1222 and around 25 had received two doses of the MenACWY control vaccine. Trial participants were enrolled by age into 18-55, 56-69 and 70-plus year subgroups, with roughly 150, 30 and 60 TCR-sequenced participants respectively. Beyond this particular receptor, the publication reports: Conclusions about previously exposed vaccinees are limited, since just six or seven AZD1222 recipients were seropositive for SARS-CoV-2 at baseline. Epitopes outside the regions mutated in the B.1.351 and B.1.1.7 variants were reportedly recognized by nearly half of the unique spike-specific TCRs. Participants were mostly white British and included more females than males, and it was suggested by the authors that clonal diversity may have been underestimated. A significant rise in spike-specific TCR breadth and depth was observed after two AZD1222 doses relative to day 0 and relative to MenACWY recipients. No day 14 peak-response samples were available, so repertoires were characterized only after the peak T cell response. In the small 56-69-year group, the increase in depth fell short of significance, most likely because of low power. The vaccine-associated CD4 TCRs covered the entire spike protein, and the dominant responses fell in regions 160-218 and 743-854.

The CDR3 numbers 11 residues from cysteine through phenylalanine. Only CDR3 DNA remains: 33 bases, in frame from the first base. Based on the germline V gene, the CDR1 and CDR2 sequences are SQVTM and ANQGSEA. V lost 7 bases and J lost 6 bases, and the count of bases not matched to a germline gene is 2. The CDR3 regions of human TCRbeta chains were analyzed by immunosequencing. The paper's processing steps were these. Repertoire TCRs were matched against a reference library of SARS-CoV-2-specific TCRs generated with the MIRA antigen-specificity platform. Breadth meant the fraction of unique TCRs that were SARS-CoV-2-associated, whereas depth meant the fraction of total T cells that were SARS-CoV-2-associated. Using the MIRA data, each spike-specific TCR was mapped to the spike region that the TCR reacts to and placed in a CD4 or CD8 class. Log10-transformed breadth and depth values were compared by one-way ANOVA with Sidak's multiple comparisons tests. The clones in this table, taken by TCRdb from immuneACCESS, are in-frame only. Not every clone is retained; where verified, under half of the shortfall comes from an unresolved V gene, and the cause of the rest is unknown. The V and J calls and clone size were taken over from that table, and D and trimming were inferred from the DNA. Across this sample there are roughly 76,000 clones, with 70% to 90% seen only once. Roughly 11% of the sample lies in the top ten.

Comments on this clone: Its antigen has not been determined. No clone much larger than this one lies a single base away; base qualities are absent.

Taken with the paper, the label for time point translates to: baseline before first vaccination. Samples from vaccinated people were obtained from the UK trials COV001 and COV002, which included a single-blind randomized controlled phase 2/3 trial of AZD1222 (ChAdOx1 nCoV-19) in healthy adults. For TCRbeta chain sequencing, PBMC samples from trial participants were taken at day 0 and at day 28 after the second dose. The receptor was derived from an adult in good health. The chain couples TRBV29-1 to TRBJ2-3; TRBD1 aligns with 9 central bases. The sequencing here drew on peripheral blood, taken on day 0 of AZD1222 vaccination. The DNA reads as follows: TGCAGCGGACAGGGGGAGGATACGCAGTATTTT. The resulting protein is CSGQGEDTQYF.